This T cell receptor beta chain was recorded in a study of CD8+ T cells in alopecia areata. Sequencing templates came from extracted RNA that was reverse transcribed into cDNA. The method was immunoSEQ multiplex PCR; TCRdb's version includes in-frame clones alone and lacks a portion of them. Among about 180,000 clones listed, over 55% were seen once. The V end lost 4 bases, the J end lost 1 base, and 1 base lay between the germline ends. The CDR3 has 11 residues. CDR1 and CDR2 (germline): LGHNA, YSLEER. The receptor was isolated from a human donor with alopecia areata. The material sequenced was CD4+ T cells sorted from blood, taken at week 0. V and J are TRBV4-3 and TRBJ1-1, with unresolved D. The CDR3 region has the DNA TGCGCCAGCAGCCGGAACACTGAAGCTTTCTTT. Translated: CASSRNTEAFF.